These 22 T cell receptor beta chains share one sample of origin, sequenced in a study of identical twins. TCRdb reprocessed the 5' RACE reads via MiXCR and lists one record per CDR3 protein. The profile shows 500,000 or so distinct CDR3 sequences, approximately 15% of them singletons. These data are also associated with another study on yellow fever vaccine responses in identical twins.

The sequenced material came from CD4+ T cells sorted from blood. Source of these receptors: a woman aged 18 to 35 in good health.

The chain uses TRBV4-3 and TRBJ2-6, with D unresolved. This CDR3 spans 17 amino acids. Trimming took 3 bases from V and 0 from J, leaving 12 bases between them. Germline CDR1 and CDR2: LGHNA and YSLEER. The CDR3 sequence: CASSQETVSSGANVLTF. In DNA form, the CDR3 reads TGCGCCAGCAGCCAGGAAACAGTTAGCTCTGGGGCCAACGTCCTGACTTTC.

This clonotype occurred a few times. This chain links TRBV5-1 with TRBJ2-7; possibly TRBD1 for D (5 bases). The germline V gene has CDR1 SGHRS and CDR2 YFSETQ. The CDR3 has 14 amino acids. V lost 2 bases and J lost 4, with 13 bases in between. CDR3 residues: CASSFAVQGYEQYF. The CDR3 bases are TGCGCCAGCAGCTTCGCCGTCCAGGGTTACGAGCAGTACTTC.

This clonotype was counted a few times. The gene calls are TRBV9 and TRBJ2-1; possibly TRBD2 for D (6 bases). The CDR3 is 15 residues long. V was clipped by 5 bases and J by 8 bases, with 20 bases between them. Per the germline V gene, CDR1 is SGDLS and CDR2 is YYNGEE. CDR3 loop: CASRPPDRPSDEQFF. The CDR3 region has the DNA TGTGCCAGCAGACCCCCCGATAGGCCTAGCGATGAGCAGTTCTTC. Complete variable domain (other parts from reference TRBV9 and TRBJ2-1): DSGVTQTPKHLITATGQRVTLRCSPRSGDLSVYWYQQSLDQGLQFLIQYYNGEERAKGNILERFSAQQFPDLHSELNLSSLELGDSALYFCASRPPDRPSDEQFFGPGTRLTVL.

Only a few counts were recorded for this clonotype. The V gene is TRBV7-2, the J gene TRBJ2-2; D call uncertain. The CDR3 spans 13 residues. CDR1 and CDR2 from the germline V gene are SGHTA and FQGNSA. The germline V and J ends were trimmed by 5 bases and 6 bases, with 10 bases remaining between them. The CDR3 is CASSPRLPGELFF. The CDR3 nucleotides read TGTGCCAGCAGCCCCCGCCTTCCCGGGGAGCTGTTTTTT.

As for this clonotype: A read error may be the cause here, since a much bigger clone is one base away. This chain connects TRBV7-3 to TRBJ2-7, with 8 positions matching TRBD2. Germline V lookup: CDR1 SGHTA, CDR2 FQGTGA. This CDR3 comprises 12 residues. This chain's CDR3 is CPRLARQYEQDF. CDR3 coding DNA: TGTCCGAGACTAGCGAGACAATACGAGCAGGACTTC.

The chain has TRBV20-1 and TRBJ2-6; D unclear. V lost 3 bases and J lost 0, with 6 bases in between. Germline-derived CDR1 and CDR2 are DFQATT and SNEGSKA (reference sequence). This CDR3 contains 14 residues. The CDR3 loop reads CSARHYSGANVLTF. The CDR3 region has the DNA TGCAGTGCTAGGCACTACTCTGGGGCCAACGTCCTGACTTTC.

The rearrangement links TRBV28 to TRBJ2-1, with a weak D call TRBD1 (5 bases). Germline values: CDR1 MDHEN, CDR2 SYDVKM. V shed 4 bases and J shed 0 bases, with 10 bases lying between them. The CDR3 extends over 15 amino acids. CDR3 DNA sequence: TGTGCCAGCAGTTCGGACATAAACTCCTACAATGAGCAGTTCTTC. Translation gives CASSSDINSYNEQFF.

The chain has TRBV12-3 or TRBV12-4 and TRBJ1-1; D not certain. The V end lost 7 bases, the J end lost 3 bases, and 9 bases lay between the germline ends. The CDR3 length is 12 residues. For the CDR3, the DNA is TGTGCCAGCAACCGAGATTACACTGAAGCTTTCTTT. As protein: CASNRDYTEAFF.

The chain is built from TRBV6-2 or TRBV6-3 and TRBJ2-7; 7 bases are a match to TRBD2. CDR1 and CDR2 from the germline V gene are MNHEY and SVGEGT. The ends lost 6 bases at V and 1 base at J; junction bases unmatched: 6. The CDR3 runs 14 residues. In nucleotides, the CDR3 is TGTGCCAGCAGACTCCGGGACTATTCCTACGAGCAGTACTTC. It is translated as CASRLRDYSYEQYF.

This clonotype was seen only a few times. The V call is TRBV27, the J call TRBJ2-7; possible D gene TRBD2, 5 bases. Germline V lookup: CDR1 MNHEY, CDR2 SMNVEV (reference sequence). CDR3 size: 19 residues. Trimming took 7 bases from V and 4 from J, leaving 32 bases between them. The CDR3 loop reads CASKEERLGEFSLVYEQYF. As DNA, the CDR3 is TGTGCCAGCAAGGAGGAAAGGCTAGGCGAATTTTCCCTAGTTTACGAGCAGTACTTC.

The chain is built from TRBV6-2 or TRBV6-3 and TRBJ2-1, with D unresolved. V gave up 3 bases and J gave up 12 bases, with 9 bases separating them. This CDR3 is built from 11 residues. CDR1 is MNHEY, CDR2 SVGEGT, per germline. CDR3: CASSYPTGQFF. CDR3 coding DNA: TGTGCCAGCAGTTATCCCACCGGGCAGTTCTTC.

This clonotype was observed at least ten times. Written as DNA, the CDR3 is TGTGCCACCAGCCCCTCGGCCGGTCTAGGCAAAAACATTCAGTACTTC. Its translation is CATSPSAGLGKNIQYF. The gene calls are TRBV15 and TRBJ2-4, with D unclear. The CDR3 spans 16 residues. Germline values: CDR1 LNHNV, CDR2 YYDKDF (reference sequence). The V and J ends lost 5 bases and 3 bases respectively, with 17 bases between them.

This clonotype was counted only a few times. V and J are TRBV7-9 and TRBJ2-1, with 9 bases that match TRBD1. Germline trimming cut 7 bases from V and 9 bases from J; bases unmatched to any gene: 13. CDR1 and CDR2 from the germline V gene are SEHNR and FQNEAQ (reference sequence). The length of the CDR3 is 15 residues. The CDR3 DNA reads TGTGCCAGCACCCATAGTAGGGACAGGGTAGGTGAGCAGTTCTTC. Translating it yields CASTHSRDRVGEQFF.

The chain recombines TRBV12-3 or TRBV12-4 with TRBJ2-7; D is undetermined. V dropped 0 bases and J dropped 5 bases, with 8 bases sitting between them. The CDR3 is made up of 13 amino acids. CDR3 in amino acids: CASSLAGPHEQYF. CDR3 sequence (DNA): TGTGCCAGCAGTTTAGCGGGCCCTCACGAGCAGTACTTC.

The gene calls are TRBV5-1 and TRBJ2-3; D is possibly TRBD1 or TRBD2 (6 bases each). From germline, CDR1 is SGHRS and CDR2 YFSETQ. This CDR3 comprises 15 residues. The V and J ends lost 2 bases and 3 bases respectively, with 13 bases between them. The CDR3 spells CASSLGGPGTDTQYF. The DNA of the CDR3 is TGCGCCAGCAGCTTAGGGGGGCCGGGGACAGATACGCAGTATTTT.

This clonotype has only one observation. The V call is TRBV7-2, the J call TRBJ2-2; 7 bases are a match to TRBD2. Germline V gene lookup returns CDR1 SGHTA and CDR2 FQGNSA. J lost 2 bases, V lost 4 bases, and 7 bases had no gene match. The CDR3 runs to 16 residues. CDR3: CASSWRAGFNTGELFF. The CDR3, as DNA: TGTGCCAGCAGCTGGAGAGCGGGATTCAACACCGGGGAGCTGTTTTTT.

The genes are TRBV20-1 and TRBJ2-7, with TRBD2 as a possible D gene (6 bases). Germline CDR1 reads DFQATT; CDR2 reads SNEGSKA (reference sequence). With 0 bases removed from V and 6 bases from J, the gap between germline ends came to 12 bases. The CDR3 totals 13 residues. The CDR3 nucleotides are TGCAGTGCTAGAGAGGGGACGCGGGGCGAGCAGTACTTC. Protein: CSAREGTRGEQYF.

V gene TRBV30 combines with J gene TRBJ2-1, with TRBD2 as a possible D gene (6 bases). The CDR3 length is 14 residues. Germline loops: CDR1 GTSNPN, CDR2 SVGIG (reference sequence). V was clipped by 1 base and J by 8 bases, with 15 bases between them. CDR3 region: CAWSETSILDEQFF. CDR3 sequence (DNA): TGTGCCTGGAGTGAAACTAGCATTCTGGATGAGCAGTTCTTC.

J is TRBJ2-7 and V is TRBV27, with D unclear. The germline gives CDR1 MNHEY, CDR2 SMNVEV (reference sequence). The CDR3 covers 12 residues. Between the trimmed V and J ends, which lost 8 bases and 2 bases, there was a span of 10 bases. CDR3 nucleotides: TGTGCCAGCGCCGAGACCCCCTACGAGCAGTACTTC. Its protein is CASAETPYEQYF.

This clonotype was seen only a few times. The chain is built from TRBV6-5 and TRBJ2-7; D may be TRBD1 (6 bases). The CDR3 consists of 15 residues. Trimming left V 0 bases short and J 2 bases short, with 11 bases between. Germline V lookup: CDR1 MNHEY, CDR2 SVGAGI. CDR3 amino acids: CASSYSSRGPYEQYF. The CDR3 DNA sequence: TGTGCCAGCAGTTACTCGAGCAGGGGACCCTACGAGCAGTACTTC.

The chain combines TRBV11-2 with TRBJ2-1; 10 positions match TRBD2. The CDR3 length is 15 residues. V shed 2 bases, J shed 9 bases, and the junction held 7 bases outside the gene matches. Looked up from germline, CDR1 is SGHAT and CDR2 is FQNNGV. The CDR3 is CASSLTLAGVGEQFF. CDR3 nucleotide sequence: TGTGCCAGCAGCTTAACCCTAGCGGGAGTTGGTGAGCAGTTCTTC.

The rearrangement links TRBV5-1 to TRBJ1-1; no definite D call. Germline-derived CDR1 and CDR2 are SGHRS and YFSETQ. Trimming left V 2 bases short and J 2 bases short, with 13 bases between. This CDR3 has 15 amino acids. The CDR3 DNA reads as TGCGCCAGCAGCTTTTCTCAGTCAAGTAACACTGAAGCTTTCTTT. As protein: CASSFSQSSNTEAFF.